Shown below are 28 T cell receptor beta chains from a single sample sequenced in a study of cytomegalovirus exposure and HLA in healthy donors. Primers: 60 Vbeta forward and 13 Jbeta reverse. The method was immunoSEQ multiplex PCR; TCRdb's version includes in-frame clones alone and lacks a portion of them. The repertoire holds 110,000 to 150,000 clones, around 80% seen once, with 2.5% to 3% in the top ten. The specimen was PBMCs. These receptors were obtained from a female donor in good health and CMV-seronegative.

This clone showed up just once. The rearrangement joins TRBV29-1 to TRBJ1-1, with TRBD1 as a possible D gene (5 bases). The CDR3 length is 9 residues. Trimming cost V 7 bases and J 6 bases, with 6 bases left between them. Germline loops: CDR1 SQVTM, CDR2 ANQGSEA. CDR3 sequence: CSGGAEAFF. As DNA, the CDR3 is TGCAGCGGGGGGGCTGAAGCTTTCTTT.

The CDR3 coding sequence is TGTGCCAGCAGCTTGGTGCGGGACCAAGATACGCAGTATTTT. Translated: CASSLVRDQDTQYF. V usage is TRBV5-4 and J usage is TRBJ2-3; D perhaps matches TRBD2 (6 bases). Trimming took off 0 bases at V and 5 bases at J, with 10 bases between the two ends. The CDR3 length is 14 residues. Germline-derived CDR1 and CDR2 are SGHNT and YYREEE (reference sequence).

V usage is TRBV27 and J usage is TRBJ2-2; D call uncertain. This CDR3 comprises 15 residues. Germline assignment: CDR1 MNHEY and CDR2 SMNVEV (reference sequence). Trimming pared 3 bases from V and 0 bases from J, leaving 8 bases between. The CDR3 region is CASSFSRSNTGELFF. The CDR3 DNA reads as TGTGCCAGCAGTTTTAGTAGATCGAACACCGGGGAGCTGTTTTTT.

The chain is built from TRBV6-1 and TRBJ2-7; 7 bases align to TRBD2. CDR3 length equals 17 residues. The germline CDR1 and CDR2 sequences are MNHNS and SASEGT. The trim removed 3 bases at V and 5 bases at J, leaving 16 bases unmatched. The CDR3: CASSEEGRENMRDEQYF. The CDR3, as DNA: TGTGCCAGCAGTGAGGAGGGGCGGGAGAATATGCGGGACGAGCAGTACTTC.

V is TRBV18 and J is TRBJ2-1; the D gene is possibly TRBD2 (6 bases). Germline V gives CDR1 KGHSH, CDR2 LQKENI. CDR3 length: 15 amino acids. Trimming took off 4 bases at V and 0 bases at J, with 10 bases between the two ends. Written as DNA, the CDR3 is TGTGCCAGCTCACTTCGGGAGACCTCCTACAATGAGCAGTTCTTC. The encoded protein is CASSLRETSYNEQFF.

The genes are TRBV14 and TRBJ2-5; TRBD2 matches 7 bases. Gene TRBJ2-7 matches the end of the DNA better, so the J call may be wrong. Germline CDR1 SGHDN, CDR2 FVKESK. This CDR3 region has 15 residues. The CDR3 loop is CASSPGSGRAYEQYF. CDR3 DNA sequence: TGTGCCAGCAGCCCTGGATCAGGGAGGGCCTACGAGCAGTACTTC.

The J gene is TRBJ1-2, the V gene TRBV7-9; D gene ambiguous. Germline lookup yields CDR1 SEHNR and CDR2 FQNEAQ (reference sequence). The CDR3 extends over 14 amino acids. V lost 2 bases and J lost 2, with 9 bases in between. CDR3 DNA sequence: TGTGCCAGCAGCTTACATCCAGGAAACTATGGCTACACCTTC. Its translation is CASSLHPGNYGYTF. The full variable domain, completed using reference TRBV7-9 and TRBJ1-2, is DTGVSQNPRHKITKRGQNVTFRCDPISEHNRLYWYRQTLGQGPEFLTYFQNEAQLEKSRLLSDRFSAERPKGSFSTLEIQRTEQGDSAMYLCASSLHPGNYGYTFGSGTRLTVV.

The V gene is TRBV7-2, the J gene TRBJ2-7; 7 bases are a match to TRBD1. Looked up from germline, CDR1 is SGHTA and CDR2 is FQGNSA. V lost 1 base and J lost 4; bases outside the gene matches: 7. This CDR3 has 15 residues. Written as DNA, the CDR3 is TGTGCCAGCAGCTTAGTGACAGGGCTTAGGTACGAGCAGTACTTC. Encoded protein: CASSLVTGLRYEQYF.

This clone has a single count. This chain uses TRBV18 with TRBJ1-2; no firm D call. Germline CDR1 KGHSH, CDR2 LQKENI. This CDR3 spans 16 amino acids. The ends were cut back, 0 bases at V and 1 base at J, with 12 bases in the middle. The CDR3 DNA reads TGTGCCAGCTCACCACCCCATACACGGGGTAACTATGGCTACACCTTC. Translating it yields CASSPPHTRGNYGYTF. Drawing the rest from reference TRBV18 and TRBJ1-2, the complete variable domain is NAGVMQNPRHLVRRRGQEARLRCSPMKGHSHVYWYRQLPEEGLKFMVYLQKENIIDESGMPKERFSAEFPKEGPSILRIQQVVRGDSAAYFCASSPPHTRGNYGYTFGSGTRLTVV.

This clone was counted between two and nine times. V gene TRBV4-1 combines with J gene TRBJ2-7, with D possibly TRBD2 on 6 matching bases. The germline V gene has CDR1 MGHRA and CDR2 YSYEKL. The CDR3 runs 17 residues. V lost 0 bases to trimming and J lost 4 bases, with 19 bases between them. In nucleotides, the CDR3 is TGCGCCAGCAGCCAAGAGTACAGTTCGGGACTTCCTTACGAGCAGTACTTC. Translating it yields CASSQEYSSGLPYEQYF.

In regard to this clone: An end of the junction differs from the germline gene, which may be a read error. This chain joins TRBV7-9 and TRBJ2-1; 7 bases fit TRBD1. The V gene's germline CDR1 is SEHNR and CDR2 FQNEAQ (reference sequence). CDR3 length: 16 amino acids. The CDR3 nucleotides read TGTTCCAGCAGCCTCGCACCCGGGACAGCATACAATGAGCAGTTCTTC. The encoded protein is CSSSLAPGTAYNEQFF.

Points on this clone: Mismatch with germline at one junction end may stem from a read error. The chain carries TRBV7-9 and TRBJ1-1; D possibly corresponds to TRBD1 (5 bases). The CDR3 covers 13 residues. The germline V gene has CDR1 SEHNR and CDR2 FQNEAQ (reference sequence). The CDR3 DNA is TGTTCCAGCAGCTTAGGCCCCTCAGGGCAAGCTTTCTTT. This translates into CSSSLGPSGQAFF.

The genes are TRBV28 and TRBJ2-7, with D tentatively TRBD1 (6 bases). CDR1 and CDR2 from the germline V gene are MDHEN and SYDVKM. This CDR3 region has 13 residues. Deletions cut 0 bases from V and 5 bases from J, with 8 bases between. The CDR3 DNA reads TGTGCCAGCAGTTTATGGGGACAAGACGAGCAGTACTTC. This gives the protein CASSLWGQDEQYF.

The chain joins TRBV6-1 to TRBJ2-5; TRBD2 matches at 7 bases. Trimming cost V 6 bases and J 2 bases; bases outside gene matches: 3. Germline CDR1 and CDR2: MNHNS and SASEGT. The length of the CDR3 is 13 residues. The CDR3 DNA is TGTGCCAGCAGGGTAGCGGGTCAAGAGACCCAGTACTTC. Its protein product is CASRVAGQETQYF.

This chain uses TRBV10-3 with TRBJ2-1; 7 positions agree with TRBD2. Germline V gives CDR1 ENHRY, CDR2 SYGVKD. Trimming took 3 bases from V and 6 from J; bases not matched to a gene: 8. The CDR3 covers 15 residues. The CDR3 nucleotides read TGTGCCATCAGTGAAAGCGGGATGATGGTCAATGAGCAGTTCTTC. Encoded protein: CAISESGMMVNEQFF.

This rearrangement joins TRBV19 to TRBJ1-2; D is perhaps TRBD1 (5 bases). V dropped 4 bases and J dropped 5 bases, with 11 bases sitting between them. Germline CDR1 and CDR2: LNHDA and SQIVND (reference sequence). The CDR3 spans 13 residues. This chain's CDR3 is CASSTRDFYGYTF. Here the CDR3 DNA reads TGTGCCAGTAGTACCCGGGACTTTTATGGCTACACCTTC.

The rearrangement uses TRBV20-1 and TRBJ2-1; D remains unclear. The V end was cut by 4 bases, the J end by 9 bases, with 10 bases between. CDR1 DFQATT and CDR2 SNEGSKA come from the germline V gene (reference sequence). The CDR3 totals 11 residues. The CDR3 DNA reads TGCAGTGCTACTCGCGCTGGTGAGCAGTTCTTC. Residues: CSATRAGEQFF.

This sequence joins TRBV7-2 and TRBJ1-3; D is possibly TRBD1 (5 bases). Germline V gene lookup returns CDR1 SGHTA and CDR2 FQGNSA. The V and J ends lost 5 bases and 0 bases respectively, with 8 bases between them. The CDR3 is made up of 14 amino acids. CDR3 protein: CASSRGGSGNTIYF. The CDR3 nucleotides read TGTGCCAGCAGCCGCGGGGGCTCTGGAAACACCATATATTTT.

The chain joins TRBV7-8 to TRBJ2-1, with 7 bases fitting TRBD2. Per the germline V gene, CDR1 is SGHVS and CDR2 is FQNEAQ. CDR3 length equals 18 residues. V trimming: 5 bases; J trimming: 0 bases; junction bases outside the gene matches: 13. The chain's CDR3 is CASSLTVGRASSYNEQFF. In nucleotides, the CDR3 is TGTGCCAGCAGCCTTACGGTGGGGAGGGCGAGCTCCTACAATGAGCAGTTCTTC.

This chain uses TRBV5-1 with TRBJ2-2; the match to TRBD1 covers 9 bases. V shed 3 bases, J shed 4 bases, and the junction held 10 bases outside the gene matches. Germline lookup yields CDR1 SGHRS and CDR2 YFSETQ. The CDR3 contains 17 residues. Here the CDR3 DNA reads TGCGCCAGCAGCTCGACTGGGACAGGGCGGAGCACCGGGGAGCTGTTTTTT. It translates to CASSSTGTGRSTGELFF.

CDR3 bases: TGCGCCAGCACGGGCGGGAGGGCCCGCCACGAGCAGTACTTC. As protein: CASTGGRARHEQYF. The chain couples TRBV5-1 to TRBJ2-7; 9 bases align to TRBD2. Per germline, CDR1 SGHRS and CDR2 YFSETQ. V lost 6 bases, J lost 5 bases, and 9 bases stayed unmatched. This CDR3 has 14 amino acids.

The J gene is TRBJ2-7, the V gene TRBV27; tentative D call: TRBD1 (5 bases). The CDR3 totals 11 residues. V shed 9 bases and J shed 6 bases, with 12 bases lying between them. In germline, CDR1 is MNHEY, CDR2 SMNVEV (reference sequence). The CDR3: CASRKGSEQYF. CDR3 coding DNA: TGTGCCAGTCGTAAGGGGTCCGAGCAGTACTTC.

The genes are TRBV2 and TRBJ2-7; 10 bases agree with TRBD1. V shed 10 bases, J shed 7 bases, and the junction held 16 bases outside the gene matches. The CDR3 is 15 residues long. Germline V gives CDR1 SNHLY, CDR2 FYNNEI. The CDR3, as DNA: TGTGCCAAAGGGGGAGGGACAGGGGCTTCGGGGGAGCAGTACTTC. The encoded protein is CAKGGGTGASGEQYF. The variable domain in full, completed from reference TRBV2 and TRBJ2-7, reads EPEVTQTPSHQVTQMGQEVILRCVPISNHLYFYWYRQILGQKVEFLVSFYNNEISEKSEIFDDQFSVERPDGSNFTLKIRSTKLEDSAMYFCAKGGGTGASGEQYFGPGTRLTVT.

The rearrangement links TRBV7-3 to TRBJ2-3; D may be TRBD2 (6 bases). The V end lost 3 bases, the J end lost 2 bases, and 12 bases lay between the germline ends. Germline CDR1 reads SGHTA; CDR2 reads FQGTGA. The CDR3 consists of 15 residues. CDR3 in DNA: TGTGCCAGCAGCTTGTCGGGGGACCTCACAGATACGCAGTATTTT. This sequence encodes CASSLSGDLTDTQYF. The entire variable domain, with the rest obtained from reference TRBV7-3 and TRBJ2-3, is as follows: GAGVSQTPSNKVTEKGKYVELRCDPISGHTALYWYRQSLGQGPEFLIYFQGTGAADDSGLPNDRFFAVRPEGSVSTLKIQRTERGDSAVYLCASSLSGDLTDTQYFGPGTRLTVL.

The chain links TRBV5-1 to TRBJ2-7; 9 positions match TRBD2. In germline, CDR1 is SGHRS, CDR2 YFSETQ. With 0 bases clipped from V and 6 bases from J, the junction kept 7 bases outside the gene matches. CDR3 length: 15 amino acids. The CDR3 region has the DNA TGCGCCAGCAGCTTGGACGGGACTAGCTCGGTCGAGCAGTACTTC. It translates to CASSLDGTSSVEQYF.

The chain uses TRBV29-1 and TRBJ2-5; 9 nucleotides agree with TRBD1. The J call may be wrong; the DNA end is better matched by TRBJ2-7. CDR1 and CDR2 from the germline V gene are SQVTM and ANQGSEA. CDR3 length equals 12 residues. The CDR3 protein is CSARDREDEQYF. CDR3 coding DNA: TGCAGCGCAAGGGACAGGGAGGACGAGCAGTACTTC.

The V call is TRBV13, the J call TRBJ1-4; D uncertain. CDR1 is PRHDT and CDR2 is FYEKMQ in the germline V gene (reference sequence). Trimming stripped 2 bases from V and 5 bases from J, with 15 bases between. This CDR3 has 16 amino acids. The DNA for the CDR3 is TGTGCCAGCAGCTTACGTGAGGGTACCTCAAATGAAAAACTGTTTTTT. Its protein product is CASSLREGTSNEKLFF.

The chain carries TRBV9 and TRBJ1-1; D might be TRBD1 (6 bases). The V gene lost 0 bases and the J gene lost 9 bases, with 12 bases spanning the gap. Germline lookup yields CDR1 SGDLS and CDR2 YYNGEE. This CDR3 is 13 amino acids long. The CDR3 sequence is CASSVALGDKAFF. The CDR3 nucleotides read TGTGCCAGCAGCGTAGCCCTGGGGGACAAAGCTTTCTTT.